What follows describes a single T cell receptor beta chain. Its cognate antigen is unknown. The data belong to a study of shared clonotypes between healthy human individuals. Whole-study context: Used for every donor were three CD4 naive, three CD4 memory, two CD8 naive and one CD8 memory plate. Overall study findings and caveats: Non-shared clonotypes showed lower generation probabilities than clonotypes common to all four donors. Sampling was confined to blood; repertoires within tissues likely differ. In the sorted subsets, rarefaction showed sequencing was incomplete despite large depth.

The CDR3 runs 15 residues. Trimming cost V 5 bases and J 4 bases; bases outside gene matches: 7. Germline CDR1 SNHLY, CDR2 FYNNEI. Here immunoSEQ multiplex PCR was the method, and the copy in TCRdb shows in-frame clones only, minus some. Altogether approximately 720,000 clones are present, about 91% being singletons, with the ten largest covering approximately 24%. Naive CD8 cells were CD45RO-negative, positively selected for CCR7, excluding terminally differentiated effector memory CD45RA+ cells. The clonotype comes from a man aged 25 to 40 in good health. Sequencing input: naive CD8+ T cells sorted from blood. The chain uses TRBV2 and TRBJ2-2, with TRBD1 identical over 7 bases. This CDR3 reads CASSSTGSPTGELFF. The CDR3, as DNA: TGTGCCAGCAGTTCGACAGGGTCTCCCACCGGGGAGCTGTTTTTT.